This entry describes one T cell receptor beta chain. Its matching antigen is unknown. With 60 Vbeta and 13 Jbeta primers, the PCR was carried out. Assay: immunoSEQ multiplex PCR; the TCRdb copy retains only in-frame clones and omits some. The table has around 190,000 clones, around 85% seen once. CDR1 SGHNT and CDR2 YYREEE come from the germline V gene (reference sequence). V gave up 1 base and J gave up 8 bases, with 12 bases separating them. The CDR3 runs 13 residues. The sample belongs to a study of cytomegalovirus exposure and HLA in healthy donors. Findings and limits, study-wide: Researchers counted about 150 TCR beta chains as cytomegalovirus-associated. A later analysis reportedly found fewer N-insertions in an Asian-associated ancestry cluster than the approximately 670-donor mean.

The chain links TRBV5-4 to TRBJ1-2; D gene ambiguous. The sequenced material came from PBMCs. The receptor was isolated from a man between 18 and 29 years old in good health and CMV-seronegative. CDR3 region: CASSLSGVGGYTF. CDR3 sequence (DNA): TGTGCCAGCAGCTTGTCCGGGGTCGGGGGCTACACCTTC.